This TCR beta chain was captured in a study of blood T cell repertoires in COVID-19 (dated by TCRdb to between 2020 and 2021). Background for the entire study: Samples from collaborators originated in the United States, Italy and Spain and spanned both the acute and convalescent phases of COVID-19. The material from the prospective study consisted of cDNA or gDNA derived from T cells, B-cell-depleted T cells, or PBMCs. Subjects who had been exposed to COVID-19, were actively infected with it, or had recovered from it provided the deeply sampled blood TCRbeta repertoires that made up the dataset. A freely available public database, intended as a resource for researchers studying the immune response to SARS-CoV-2, is where the repertoires were released. The samples were drawn from the first 160 participants of the ongoing ImmuneRACE study and from roughly 1,300 subjects provided by 6 global collaborators. The sample metadata nearly always contained a de-identified subject ID, COVID-19 status, age in years and sex. Where available, HLA class I and class II types were obtained from metadata supplied by the sample provider rather than from assay-based typing.

Collaborating institutions collected whole blood in K2EDTA tubes following their own protocols. For TCRbeta analysis, collaborator samples were shipped as frozen whole blood, as isolated PBMCs, or as DNA extracted from either sample type. CDR1 and CDR2 are drawn from the germline V gene (reference sequence): LNHNV, YYDKDF. V sheds 0 bases and J sheds 0 bases, leaving 8 bases between their ends. The CDR3 spans 16 residues, from the cysteine through the phenylalanine. The retained sequence is limited to the CDR3, 48 bases, with the frame set at the first base. TCRbeta CDR3 regions were amplified from genomic DNA using the immunoSEQ Assay, a bias-controlled multiplex PCR. The study's own analysis went as follows. Within the assay, amplification of reference gene primers was used to estimate how many nucleated cells each sample contained. To quantify the absolute abundance of each unique TCRbeta CDR3 rearrangement, sequence reads were collapsed and filtered. Productive Simpson clonality was computed per sample as the square root of Simpson's diversity index over productive rearrangements. TCRdb carries this immuneACCESS record with in-frame sequences only. Its versions omit some clonotypes, under half of them owing to an unresolved V gene in the studies checked, with the rest unexplained. The D gene and trimming were derived from the DNA, and the V and J assignments and clone size from that table. Recorded for this sample are 60,000 or so clones; approximately 90% of them occurred a single time. Of the sample, roughly 7.7% falls within the top ten clones.

Here is what the overall study found, with its caveats: How much clinical and demographic metadata was included differed by source and by participant, and the metadata was provided uncurated.

About this clone: No cognate antigen has been identified for it. The sample holds no much larger clone one base away, and base qualities are not on file.

This receptor was taken from a woman aged 70-85 years with active COVID-19. This sequence uses TRBV15 and TRBJ2-2; the D gene remains uncertain. Sequencing input: peripheral blood. The DNA is TGTGCCACCAGCAGAGATCGAACGGCGAACACCGGGGAGCTGTTTTTT. This translates into CATSRDRTANTGELFF.